The 8 T cell receptor beta chains in this list originate from one sample, sequenced in a study of blood T cell repertoires in COVID-19. Generated by immunoSEQ multiplex PCR, the TCRdb table keeps only in-frame clones and is missing some. The sample records over 90,000 clones, about 83% being singletons. Material for sequencing was peripheral blood. Source of these receptors: a man aged 40-50 years with active or convalescent COVID-19.

This chain links TRBV28 with TRBJ1-2; D gene unclear. Trimming stripped 1 base from V and 2 bases from J, with 5 bases between. The CDR3 runs 13 residues. The germline V gene encodes CDR1 MDHEN and CDR2 SYDVKM. CDR3: CASSLLQNYGYTF. In DNA form, the CDR3 reads TGTGCCAGCAGTTTATTACAGAACTATGGCTACACCTTC.

The J gene is TRBJ2-1, the V gene TRBV5-1, with 12 bases matching TRBD1. Trimming removed 4 bases from V and 2 bases from J; junction bases left unmatched: 4. Germline V lookup: CDR1 SGHRS, CDR2 YFSETQ. CDR3 length: 16 amino acids. The CDR3 bases are TGCGCCAGCAGCATCGGGACAGGGGGCGCCTACAATGAGCAGTTCTTC. The encoded protein is CASSIGTGGAYNEQFF. The complete variable domain, with remaining parts taken from reference TRBV5-1 and TRBJ2-1, reads KAGVTQTPRYLIKTRGQQVTLSCSPISGHRSVSWYQQTPGQGLQFLFEYFSETQRNKGNFPGRFSGRQFSNSRSEMNVSTLELGDSALYLCASSIGTGGAYNEQFFGPGTRLTVL.

In its sample, this clone was seen once. The rearrangement joins TRBV2 to TRBJ1-1, with D tentatively TRBD1 (5 bases). The CDR3 is 15 residues long. Trimming removed 6 bases at V and 0 bases at J, with 14 bases between. Germline V gene sequence: CDR1 SNHLY, CDR2 FYNNEI. The CDR3 region has the DNA TGTGCCAGCAGCTATGACAGCCTAATGAACACTGAAGCTTTCTTT. This gives the protein CASSYDSLMNTEAFF.

This clone showed up just a few times. V gene TRBV11-3 combines with J gene TRBJ2-2; 7 bases match TRBD1. V shed 5 bases, J shed 1 base, and the junction held 4 bases outside the gene matches. Per germline, CDR1 SGHNT and CDR2 YENEEA. The CDR3 consists of 15 residues. The CDR3 here is CASSTGQENTGELFF. The CDR3 nucleotides are TGTGCCAGCAGCACCGGACAGGAGAACACCGGGGAGCTGTTTTTT.

This clone was picked up one time. The rearrangement joins TRBV10-1 to TRBJ1-1, with a possible D match to TRBD1 (5 bases). The CDR3 consists of 15 residues. Trimming stripped 8 bases from V and 0 bases from J, with 16 bases between. The germline gives CDR1 WNHNN, CDR2 SYGVQD (reference sequence). CDR3: CASPGHNKMNTEAFF. Written as DNA, the CDR3 is TGCGCCAGCCCTGGACACAACAAGATGAACACTGAAGCTTTCTTT.

The chain has TRBV10-3 and TRBJ2-2; maybe TRBD2 (6 bases). Per germline, CDR1 ENHRY and CDR2 SYGVKD. The CDR3 extends over 15 amino acids. Trimming removed 0 bases from V and 1 base from J, with 6 bases in between. The CDR3: CAISESRGNTGELFF. The CDR3 nucleotides are TGTGCCATCAGTGAGTCGCGGGGGAACACCGGGGAGCTGTTTTTT.

The chain uses TRBV2 and TRBJ2-3; D might be TRBD1 (6 bases). Trimming stripped 10 bases from V and 0 bases from J, with 8 bases between. The germline V gene has CDR1 SNHLY and CDR2 FYNNEI. This CDR3 region has 12 residues. The CDR3 sequence is CATGQSTDTQYF. CDR3 sequence (DNA): TGTGCCACTGGACAGAGCACAGATACGCAGTATTTT.

The CDR3 nucleotides are TGTGCCAGCAGCCACGGGACTATTACCTCCTACGAGCAGTACTTC. Encoded protein: CASSHGTITSYEQYF. The genes are TRBV11-2 and TRBJ2-7, with 7 nucleotides matching TRBD2. This CDR3 spans 15 amino acids. V trimming: 5 bases; J trimming: 0 bases; junction bases outside the gene matches: 7. The germline CDR1 and CDR2 sequences are SGHAT and FQNNGV.